This T cell receptor (beta chain) originates from a study of control samples from healthy donors and cancer patients. Sequencing used immunoSEQ multiplex PCR; TCRdb keeps in-frame clones, though not all of them. The data show fewer than 200,000 clones, 85% to 90% seen once. Germline CDR1 is LNHDA and CDR2 is SQIVND (reference sequence). CDR3 length equals 14 residues. Between the trimmed V and J ends, which lost 6 bases and 14 bases, there was a span of 25 bases. The chain recombines TRBV19 with TRBJ1-2; D remains ambiguous. Sequenced sample: blood. This sequence originates from a young man in good health. The CDR3 loop reads CASRDLRETIDFTF. CDR3 in DNA: TGTGCCAGTAGGGATCTCCGGGAGACTATAGATTTTACCTTC.